This TCR beta chain was identified during a study of cytomegalovirus exposure and HLA in healthy donors. Germline CDR1 reads SGHDN; CDR2 reads FVKESK. The CDR3 loop spans 14 amino acids. V lost 0 bases to trimming and J lost 7 bases, with 12 bases between them. Method: immunoSEQ multiplex PCR; TCRdb's copy keeps in-frame clones and lacks some. The data show about 200,000 clones, around 80% seen once. The sequence was collected from a woman aged 25 to 39 in good health and CMV-seronegative. This chain uses TRBV14 with TRBJ1-1; perhaps TRBD1 as D (6 bases). Sequencing used PBMCs. The CDR3: CASSQDLGAVEAFF. CDR3 DNA: TGTGCCAGCAGCCAAGATCTGGGGGCGGTTGAAGCTTTCTTT.